These T cell receptor beta chains were read from a single sample in a study of siplizumab effects on memory and regulatory T cells. Profiling relied on immunoSEQ multiplex PCR, and the TCRdb table lists in-frame clones only, not all of them. The table includes 90,000 to 120,000 clones, about 91% detected once. Material: Tregs sorted from blood. The receptors shown here come from a human donor in good health. The CDR3 runs from the conserved cysteine through the conserved F or W. A D gene is named only where the DNA matches it firmly. For some rows the clone size is stated as once, few or many, or as a class when expanded; others skip it.

>.|TRBV28|.|TRBJ2-2|12
TGTGCCAGCAGTTTACCCCCCGGGGAGCTGTTTTTT
CASSLPPGELFF
>.|TRBV18|TRBD1|TRBJ2-5|17
TGTGCCAGCTCACGTGGGGCCACACAGGGGAAGGCAGAGACCCAGTACTTC
CASSRGATQGKAETQYF
>.|TRBV6-5|.|TRBJ2-7|13
TGTGCCAGCAGTTCTTCCACCTCCTACGAGCAGTACTTC
CASSSSTSYEQYF
>.|TRBV2|TRBD2|TRBJ2-5|14
TGTGCCAGCAGTGAGGTTGCGGGAGATGGGGCCCAGTACTTC
CASSEVAGDGAQYF
>.|TRBV7-3|TRBD2|TRBJ2-1|15
TGTGCCAGCAGCTTATTAGCGGGCTTCTACAATGAGCAGTTCTTC
CASSLLAGFYNEQFF
>.|TRBV27|.|TRBJ2-7|13
TGTGCCAGCAGTTCTCGCGGGACCTACGAGCAGTACTTC
CASSSRGTYEQYF
>.|TRBV2|TRBD1|TRBJ1-1|14
TGTGCCAGCAGTAGACAGGGTCCAAACACTGAAGCTTTCTTT
CASSRQGPNTEAFF
>once|TRBV20-1|.|TRBJ2-7|10
TGCAGTGCTTACTCCTACGAGCAGTACTTC
CSAYSYEQYF
>.|TRBV10-3|TRBD1|TRBJ2-7|15
TGTGCCATCAAAAGCCCGGGACAGGGGGCCTACGAGCAGTACTTC
CAIKSPGQGAYEQYF
>.|TRBV7-9|.|TRBJ1-4|14
TGTGCCAGCAGCTTACTAGGGAATAATGAAAAACTGTTTTTT
CASSLLGNNEKLFF
>.|TRBV5-1|.|TRBJ1-3|15
TGCGCCAGCAGCGTCGGGGGGCGAGGTGGAAACACCATATATTTT
CASSVGGRGGNTIYF
>.|TRBV27|.|TRBJ2-7|13
TGTGCCAGCAGTAGGGGACCAGTCTACGAGCAGTACTTC
CASSRGPVYEQYF
>.|TRBV7-8|TRBD1|TRBJ1-6|16
TGTGCCAGCAGCTTAAACGACAGGGTGAGGAATTCACCCCTCCACTTT
CASSLNDRVRNSPLHF
>.|TRBV27|.|TRBJ2-7|13
TGTGCCAGCAGTTTACGGGCCGACTACGAGCAGTACTTC
CASSLRADYEQYF
>.|TRBV6-5|.|TRBJ1-1|14
TGTGCCAGCAGTTCGACAGTCGGGGGCACTGAAGCTTTCTTT
CASSSTVGGTEAFF
>.|TRBV7-3|.|TRBJ2-1|13
TGTGCCAGCAGCTTAAGGGACACCAATGAGCAGTTCTTC
CASSLRDTNEQFF
>.|TRBV7-8|TRBD2|TRBJ2-7|16
TGTGCCAGCAGCTCACCCCTAGCGGGAGGGCCGGGAGAGCAGTACTTC
CASSSPLAGGPGEQYF
>.|TRBV15|.|TRBJ2-5|14
TGTGCCACCAGCAGAGATGGGTACCAAGAGACCCAGTACTTC
CATSRDGYQETQYF
>.|TRBV7-2|.|TRBJ2-7|13
TGTGCCAGCAACACCGTTCCCCGCTACGAGCAGTACTTC
CASNTVPRYEQYF
>.|TRBV28|TRBD2|TRBJ2-5|15
TGTGCCAGCAGAAATCCGGGAGGGCCGGAAGAGACCCAGTACTTC
CASRNPGGPEETQYF
>.|TRBV5-1|TRBD2|TRBJ2-7|16
TGCGCCAGCAGCTCGACAATAGCGGGAGGGCGTTCATCGCAGTACTTC
CASSSTIAGGRSSQYF
>few|TRBV29-1|TRBD2|TRBJ2-5|13
TGCAGCGTGGGAGTAGCGGGAGTGGAGACCCAGTACTTC
CSVGVAGVETQYF
>.|TRBV20-1|.|TRBJ2-3|11
TGCAGTGCGAGGCCAGTAGATACGCAGTATTTT
CSARPVDTQYF
>.|TRBV7-2|.|TRBJ2-3|14
TGTGCCAGCAGAAGAGATCGGGGAACAGATACGCAGTATTTT
CASRRDRGTDTQYF
>.|TRBV6-5|.|TRBJ2-2|14
TGTGCCAGCAGTCTTTCCCTCGGGACCGGGGAGCTGTTTTTT
CASSLSLGTGELFF